A single sample gave rise to the 28 T cell receptor beta chains below, sequenced in a study of cytomegalovirus exposure and HLA in healthy donors. Primers included in the PCR were 60 Vbeta and 13 Jbeta primers. Here immunoSEQ multiplex PCR was the method, and the copy in TCRdb shows in-frame clones only, minus some. The sample comprises under 150,000 clones, about 61% of which are singletons, and 2% to 3% rests with the top ten. Specimen: PBMCs. The receptors stem from a woman aged 40-49 years in good health and CMV-seronegative.

The sample holds a few counts of this clone. The CDR3 DNA reads as TGTGCCAGTAGGGCTTCGGGACAGGGGATATATGAGCAGTTCTTC. The encoded protein is CASRASGQGIYEQFF. The chain joins TRBV19 to TRBJ2-1, with 10 bases matching TRBD1. Unmatched junction bases numbered 10, after V lost 6 bases and J lost 8 bases. The CDR3 length is 15 residues. The germline gives CDR1 LNHDA, CDR2 SQIVND (reference sequence).

V usage is TRBV11-2 and J usage is TRBJ2-7; D call uncertain. CDR1 is SGHAT, CDR2 FQNNGV, per germline. The CDR3 consists of 13 residues. V shed 7 bases and J shed 3 bases, with 13 bases lying between them. The CDR3 spells CASNQPPGYEQYF. The CDR3 DNA reads TGTGCCAGCAATCAGCCGCCGGGCTACGAGCAGTACTTC.

The V gene is TRBV18, the J gene TRBJ1-6; 9 nucleotides line up with TRBD1. Trimming at V came to 4 bases and at J to 8 bases, leaving 6 bases not matched to a gene. The CDR3 extends over 15 amino acids. CDR1 and CDR2 from the germline V gene are KGHSH and LQKENI. The CDR3 DNA sequence: TGTGCCAGCTCACTACTGACAGGGGGAGATTCACCCCTCCACTTT. It specifies CASSLLTGGDSPLHF.

CDR3 residues: CASSDQTGEGETQYF. For the CDR3, the DNA is TGTGCCAGCAGTGATCAGACAGGGGAGGGGGAGACCCAGTACTTC. V and J are TRBV6-1 and TRBJ2-5, with D possibly TRBD1 on 8 matching bases. The CDR3 consists of 15 residues. CDR1 and CDR2 (germline): MNHNS, SASEGT. V lost 3 bases, J lost 5 bases, and 16 bases lay in between.

The chain links TRBV19 to TRBJ1-1; TRBD1 is a possible D gene (5 bases). Per germline, CDR1 LNHDA and CDR2 SQIVND (reference sequence). Trimming removed 5 bases at V and 3 bases at J, with 13 bases between. CDR3 length equals 14 residues. CDR3 bases: TGTGCCAGTAGTCGGGGGGTCTACGACACTGAAGCTTTCTTT. Its translation: CASSRGVYDTEAFF.

The sample holds a few counts of this clone. J is TRBJ2-3 and V is TRBV21-1; the D call of TRBD2 is as the table states it, not checked on the DNA. TRBV21-1 is designated a pseudogene. The CDR3 has 15 amino acids. CDR3: CASSKRGPPGGTQYF. The DNA of the CDR3 is TGTGCCAGCAGCAAAAGGGGCCCGCCGGGAGGGACGCAGTATTTT.

This chain connects TRBV11-2 to TRBJ1-2; 9 nucleotides match TRBD1. The V segment lost 6 bases and the J segment 3 bases; nucleotides outside the gene matches: 8. The CDR3 consists of 15 residues. Germline CDR1 and CDR2: SGHAT and FQNNGV. CDR3 in amino acids: CASSFSGQGHYGYTF. The DNA of the CDR3 is TGTGCCAGCAGTTTCTCAGGACAGGGGCACTATGGCTACACCTTC.

Only a few counts were recorded for this clone. V gene TRBV5-8 combines with J gene TRBJ1-2; the match to TRBD1 covers 8 bases. Trimming took 2 bases from V and 4 from J; bases not matched to a gene: 7. The CDR3 totals 15 residues. CDR1 is SGHTS and CDR2 is YDEGEE in the germline V gene. CDR3 bases: TGTGCCAGCAGCTTCGGACAGGGCCTGCGCTATGGCTACACCTTC. Translating it yields CASSFGQGLRYGYTF.

This clone was seen more than once but under ten times. V usage is TRBV7-6 and J usage is TRBJ1-1, with D possibly matching TRBD1 (5 bases). The CDR3 is 15 amino acids. V lost 4 bases to trimming and J lost 5 bases, with 17 bases between them. The V gene's germline CDR1 is SGHVS and CDR2 FNYEAQ. The CDR3 loop reads CASSSQGREGTEAFF. As DNA, the CDR3 is TGTGCCAGCAGCTCCCAAGGCAGGGAAGGGACTGAAGCTTTCTTT. The variable domain in full, with the rest retrieved from reference TRBV7-6 and TRBJ1-1, is GAGVSQSPRYKVTKRGQDVALRCDPISGHVSLYWYRQALGQGPEFLTYFNYEAQQDKSGLPNDRFSAERPEGSISTLTIQRTEQRDSAMYRCASSSQGREGTEAFFGQGTRLTVV.

CDR3 sequence: CASSLREKLRVISNQPQHF. In nucleotides, the CDR3 is TGTGCCAGCAGCTTAAGAGAGAAGTTGAGGGTCATTAGCAATCAGCCCCAGCATTTT. The chain joins TRBV7-9 to TRBJ1-5, with no clear D. The CDR3 spans 19 residues. Germline-derived CDR1 and CDR2 are SEHNR and FQNEAQ (reference sequence). V was cut by 2 bases and J by 0 bases, with 20 bases left in between.

CDR3 amino acids: CSVARDRGREQYF. DNA of the CDR3: TGCAGCGTTGCCCGGGACAGGGGGCGCGAGCAGTACTTC. This chain links TRBV29-1 with TRBJ2-7, with 12 bases matching TRBD1. This CDR3 comprises 13 residues. The V gene's germline CDR1 is SQVTM and CDR2 ANQGSEA. V was pared by 4 bases and J by 6 bases, with 4 bases of the junction left unmatched.

The V call is TRBV6-1, the J call TRBJ2-3, with unresolved D. Trimming cost V 5 bases and J 8 bases, with 8 bases left between them. The CDR3 is 11 residues long. The germline V gene encodes CDR1 MNHNS and CDR2 SASEGT. The CDR3 loop is CASSPTLTQYF. The CDR3 nucleotides are TGTGCCAGCAGTCCTACCCTTACGCAGTATTTT.

The chain links TRBV18 to TRBJ1-2; 9 bases agree with TRBD1. From germline, CDR1 is KGHSH and CDR2 LQKENI. This CDR3 spans 14 amino acids. Germline trimming cut 4 bases from V and 4 bases from J; bases unmatched to any gene: 4. The CDR3, as DNA: TGTGCCAGCTCACTCCGGGACAGGGCCTATGGCTACACCTTC. This encodes CASSLRDRAYGYTF.

The chain combines TRBV7-9 with TRBJ1-2; D remains unclear. The V and J ends lost 5 bases and 7 bases respectively, with 17 bases between them. The germline gives CDR1 SEHNR, CDR2 FQNEAQ (reference sequence). The CDR3 length is 14 residues. CDR3 sequence: CASSHVGQARGYTF. The CDR3 coding sequence is TGTGCCAGCAGCCACGTAGGTCAGGCGCGTGGCTACACCTTC.

Comments on this clone: The sample holds other DNA sequences that translate to the same CDR3. This CDR3 reads CASSSGTGGEAFF. CDR3 DNA: TGCGCCAGCAGCTCGGGGACAGGGGGCGAAGCTTTCTTT. V is TRBV5-1 and J is TRBJ1-1; 12 bases align to TRBD1. V lost 3 bases, J lost 8 bases, and 2 bases stayed unmatched. The CDR3 is 13 amino acids. The germline V gene has CDR1 SGHRS and CDR2 YFSETQ. Full variable domain (rest looked up from reference TRBV5-1 and TRBJ1-1): KAGVTQTPRYLIKTRGQQVTLSCSPISGHRSVSWYQQTPGQGLQFLFEYFSETQRNKGNFPGRFSGRQFSNSRSEMNVSTLELGDSALYLCASSSGTGGEAFFGQGTRLTVV.

The chain is built from TRBV7-3 and TRBJ2-3; TRBD2 agrees at 10 bases. The CDR3 has 17 amino acids. Germline V gene sequence: CDR1 SGHTA, CDR2 FQGTGA. V was clipped by 4 bases and J by 0 bases; unmatched bases: 7. This CDR3 reads CASSSRLAGTSTDTQYF. In nucleotides, the CDR3 is TGTGCCAGCAGCTCTAGACTAGCGGGCACTAGCACAGATACGCAGTATTTT.

The chain is built from TRBV6-4 and TRBJ2-7; D perhaps matches TRBD1 (5 bases). This CDR3 region has 14 residues. The germline CDR1 and CDR2 sequences are MRHNA and SNTAGT. The V gene lost 5 bases and the J gene lost 0 bases, with 11 bases spanning the gap. The CDR3 loop is CASSPSDNSYEQYF. CDR3 nucleotide sequence: TGTGCCAGCAGTCCCTCGGACAACTCCTACGAGCAGTACTTC.

The CDR3, as DNA: TGTGCCAGCAGCTTAGCCGGGACTAGCGTCTACGAGCAGTACTTC. Translating gives CASSLAGTSVYEQYF. This chain joins TRBV7-2 and TRBJ2-7, with 10 bases identical to TRBD2. The germline gives CDR1 SGHTA, CDR2 FQGNSA. This CDR3 region has 15 residues. Unmatched junction bases numbered 2, after V lost 0 bases and J lost 3 bases.

The rearrangement uses TRBV11-2 and TRBJ2-3; D gene unclear. CDR1 is SGHAT and CDR2 is FQNNGV in the germline V gene. The CDR3 covers 12 residues. The V gene lost 5 bases and the J gene lost 2 bases, with 5 bases spanning the gap. The CDR3 loop reads CASSPITDTQYF. DNA of the CDR3: TGTGCCAGCAGCCCCATCACAGATACGCAGTATTTT.

This clone was detected a few times. V and J are TRBV4-2 and TRBJ2-1; D is unclear. The CDR3 loop spans 14 amino acids. Germline V gene data show CDR1 as LGHNA and CDR2 as YNFKEQ. V was trimmed by 6 bases and J by 3 bases, leaving 12 bases between them. This CDR3 reads CASSRSVDYNEQFF. CDR3 sequence (DNA): TGTGCCAGCAGTCGATCGGTAGACTACAATGAGCAGTTCTTC.

The chain recombines TRBV28 with TRBJ1-1, with D possibly matching TRBD1 (5 bases). V was cut by 5 bases and J by 4 bases, with 14 bases left in between. Germline values: CDR1 MDHEN, CDR2 SYDVKM. The CDR3 has 14 amino acids. CDR3 residues: CASSLGGGVTEAFF. The CDR3 DNA reads as TGTGCCAGCAGTCTCGGGGGAGGTGTCACTGAAGCTTTCTTT.

The chain couples TRBV5-1 to TRBJ2-5; perhaps TRBD2 as D (6 bases). Trimming removed 5 bases from V and 2 bases from J, with 13 bases in between. Germline CDR1 is SGHRS and CDR2 is YFSETQ. The CDR3 consists of 14 residues. In DNA, the CDR3 is TGCGCCAGCAGAGGAGGAGGGTCACAAGAGACCCAGTACTTC. It specifies CASRGGGSQETQYF.

The chain joins TRBV4-2 to TRBJ2-3, with TRBD2 matching over 10 bases. This CDR3 has 18 amino acids. V lost 1 base to trimming and J lost 3 bases; unmatched junction nucleotides: 10. Germline CDR1 reads LGHNA; CDR2 reads YNFKEQ. The DNA for the CDR3 is TGTGCCAGCAGCCAAGGGCCAGCGGGGACTAGCGTGACAGATACGCAGTATTTT. It yields the protein CASSQGPAGTSVTDTQYF.

This chain connects TRBV6-1 to TRBJ1-1; 8 positions match TRBD1. The CDR3 loop spans 13 amino acids. Germline V gene lookup returns CDR1 MNHNS and CDR2 SASEGT. V lost 6 bases to trimming and J lost 5 bases; unmatched junction nucleotides: 5. The chain's CDR3 is CASRGQGRTEAFF. Here the CDR3 DNA reads TGTGCCAGCAGAGGACAGGGTAGAACTGAAGCTTTCTTT.

J is TRBJ1-1 and V is TRBV5-1; D may be TRBD1 (5 bases). CDR1 is SGHRS and CDR2 is YFSETQ in the germline V gene. The CDR3 spans 15 residues. V lost 4 bases and J 1 base, leaving 14 bases between the germline ends. The DNA of the CDR3 is TGCGCCAGCAGCCCATATGGGGGGGGGAACACTGAAGCTTTCTTT. This encodes CASSPYGGGNTEAFF.

CDR3 in DNA: TGTGCCTGGAGTGTATCCCGGACAGGGAGGGGTGAGCAGTTCTTC. Protein product: CAWSVSRTGRGEQFF. This chain joins TRBV30 and TRBJ2-1; D is perhaps TRBD1 (8 bases). This CDR3 has 15 residues. Germline CDR1 and CDR2: GTSNPN and SVGIG (reference sequence). The ends were cut back, 0 bases at V and 9 bases at J, with 18 bases in the middle.

This clone was observed a handful of times. The chain carries TRBV19 and TRBJ1-1, with TRBD1 matching 9 bases. J lost 0 bases, V lost 7 bases, and 3 bases had no gene match. This CDR3 has 14 residues. CDR1 LNHDA and CDR2 SQIVND come from the germline V gene (reference sequence). The CDR3 DNA reads as TGTGCCAGTACGGACAGGGGAATGAACACTGAAGCTTTCTTT. Protein product: CASTDRGMNTEAFF.

The rearrangement uses TRBV7-9 and TRBJ1-5, with TRBD1 matching over 9 bases. The CDR3 is 16 amino acids. V shed 4 bases and J 6 bases; nucleotides not matched to a gene: 10. Germline loops: CDR1 SEHNR, CDR2 FQNEAQ (reference sequence). The CDR3 coding sequence is TGTGCCAGCAGCTCCACCTCGCCGACAGGGGGTCAGCCCCAGCATTTT. It encodes CASSSTSPTGGQPQHF.